This TCR beta chain was captured by sequencing in a study of CD8+CD57+ T cells in acquired aplastic anemia. For the study at large: DNA recovered from sorted CD4+ and CD8+ cells had a mean of about 3 ug.

TCR beta VDJ combinations and CDR3 sequences were profiled from genomic DNA. TCRdb used MiXCR to reprocess the reads, holding one entry per CDR3 protein. The sample has about 210,000 distinct CDR3 sequences, about 59% seen once. The CDR3 has 13 residues. Trimming removed 0 bases from V and 6 bases from J, with 9 bases in between. Germline V gene lookup returns CDR1 KGHSH and CDR2 LQKENI. In its sample, this clonotype was seen a few times. Its antigen is unidentified. General study results and limits: In CD8+ cells, Simpson's diversity showed no significant difference between patients and controls. Patients and controls had in common around 29 CD8+ CDR3 sequences.

J is TRBJ2-7 and V is TRBV18; no clear D gene. The sequence derives from a human donor in good health. The material sequenced was sorted CD4+, CD8+, or CD8+CD57+ T cells (not recorded which) from PBMCs. The DNA for the CDR3 is TGTGCCAGCTCACCACCTTCAGAAATCGAGCAGTACTTC. Translating it yields CASSPPSEIEQYF.